The 13 T cell receptor beta chains below were found in one sample sequenced in a study of Graves' ophthalmopathy and Graves' hyperthyroidism listed by TCRdb under 2018. The run used an Illumina HiSeq 2000. TCR beta CDR3 regions were amplified from RNA transcripts for repertoire sequencing. The first round of RT-PCR was done with HTBI primers and the Qiagen OneStep RT-PCR kit, and was followed by a second round of multiplex PCR, then size selection and purification. TCRdb reprocessed the public reads (quality trimming at Q25 with fastp, clone calling with MiXCR) and kept in-frame beta chains. Rows with one shared CDR3 protein collapse into an entry with the most common genes and DNA. The sample table lists approximately 460,000 distinct CDR3 sequences, approximately 15% of them with a count of one. The biggest ten clones account for 8% to 10% of the sample. Material for sequencing was blood. These receptors were collected from a woman aged 25 to 39 with Graves' ophthalmopathy. Donor details come from another sample of the same person, matched by shared clones.

Only a few counts were recorded for this clonotype. The V and J genes are TRBV6-1 and TRBJ1-6; 7 nucleotides align to TRBD1. The CDR3 extends over 14 amino acids. Germline trimming cut 6 bases from V and 7 bases from J; bases unmatched to any gene: 6. CDR1 MNHNS and CDR2 SASEGT come from the germline V gene. The CDR3 sequence is CASRTTGANSPLHF. The CDR3, as DNA: TGTGCCAGCAGAACCACAGGGGCCAATTCACCCCTCCACTTT.

A few counts support this clonotype. CDR3 sequence reads: CASSLSQGGETQYF. CDR3 DNA: TGTGCCAGCTCACTAAGCCAGGGTGGCGAGACCCAGTACTTC. This chain connects TRBV18 to TRBJ2-5, with D perhaps matching TRBD1 (5 bases). There are 14 residues in the CDR3. V was trimmed by 4 bases and J by 5 bases, leaving 14 bases between them. Germline V gene sequence: CDR1 KGHSH, CDR2 LQKENI.

This clonotype was observed many times. V usage is TRBV6-2 or TRBV6-3 and J usage is TRBJ2-7, with TRBD1 as a possible D gene (5 bases). CDR1 and CDR2 from the germline V gene are MNHEY and SVGEGT. Deletions cut 2 bases from V and 5 bases from J, with 22 bases between. The CDR3 is 17 residues long. The CDR3 DNA reads TGTGCCAGCAGTTACCACATGCTGACAGACCGGGTGGACGAGCAGTACTTC. It translates to CASSYHMLTDRVDEQYF.

This clonotype appeared many times. V gene TRBV10-3 combines with J gene TRBJ2-7; D possibly corresponds to TRBD1 (5 bases). The CDR3 runs 13 residues. The germline V gene encodes CDR1 ENHRY and CDR2 SYGVKD. V lost 7 bases to trimming and J lost 4 bases, with 14 bases between them. The CDR3 coding sequence is TGTGCCATCACGGGTCCAGGGTCGTACGAGCAGTACTTC. This gives the protein CAITGPGSYEQYF.

V is TRBV18 and J is TRBJ1-5; possible D gene TRBD1, 6 bases. Germline loops: CDR1 KGHSH, CDR2 LQKENI. This CDR3 region has 16 residues. V was trimmed by 3 bases and J by 0 bases, leaving 12 bases between them. CDR3 sequence: CASSPSGAYSNQPQHF. The CDR3 DNA follows: TGTGCCAGCTCACCCTCGGGGGCTTATAGCAATCAGCCCCAGCATTTT.

This clonotype was counted ten times or more. The V and J genes are TRBV20-1 and TRBJ1-6; D is unclear. The V end lost 0 bases, the J end lost 4 bases, and 10 bases lay between the germline ends. CDR3 length: 15 amino acids. From germline, CDR1 is DFQATT and CDR2 SNEGSKA (reference sequence). The CDR3 bases are TGCAGTGCTAGAGAGAAGGGCTTTTATAATTCACCCCTCCACTTT. Amino acid sequence: CSAREKGFYNSPLHF.

This clonotype appeared many times. The chain joins TRBV6-1 to TRBJ1-1; D not resolved. V was cut by 4 bases and J by 8 bases, with 14 bases left in between. CDR3 length equals 13 residues. Looked up from germline, CDR1 is MNHNS and CDR2 is SASEGT. The CDR3 reads CASSGALNSEAFF. Here the CDR3 DNA reads TGTGCCAGCAGTGGCGCGCTTAATAGCGAAGCTTTCTTT.

This clonotype was counted ten times or more. V gene TRBV7-2 combines with J gene TRBJ1-5; D call uncertain. Deletions cut 5 bases from V and 3 bases from J, with 8 bases between. The CDR3 covers 13 residues. Germline V CDR1 and CDR2: SGHTA, FQGNSA. Here the CDR3 DNA reads TGTGCCAGCAGCCGGGTGGCCAATCAGCCCCAGCATTTT. Amino acid sequence: CASSRVANQPQHF.

This clonotype appeared many times. The V call is TRBV19, the J call TRBJ2-6; no definite D call. The CDR3 is 15 residues long. Trimming shortened V by 5 bases and J by 2 bases, and 10 bases separated the two germline ends. Germline lookup yields CDR1 LNHDA and CDR2 SQIVND (reference sequence). CDR3 protein: CASSPFRAGANVLTF. DNA for the CDR3: TGTGCCAGTAGTCCTTTCCGAGCTGGGGCCAACGTCCTGACTTTC. Based on the CDR3 plus reference TRBV19 and TRBJ2-6, the full variable domain is DGGITQSPKYLFRKEGQNVTLSCEQNLNHDAMYWYRQDPGQGLRLIYYSQIVNDFQKGDIAEGYSVSREKKESFPLTVTSAQKNPTAFYLCASSPFRAGANVLTFGAGSRLTVL.

In this sample, this clonotype turned up many times. J is TRBJ2-7 and V is TRBV12-3 or TRBV12-4; 10 positions agree with TRBD1. This CDR3 has 15 amino acids. With 2 bases clipped from V and 4 bases from J, the junction kept 5 bases outside the gene matches. The CDR3 DNA sequence: TGTGCCAGCAGTTTAATGGGACAGGGGCTGTACGAGCAGTACTTC. It codes for CASSLMGQGLYEQYF.

This clonotype was found many times. V is TRBV4-3 and J is TRBJ2-7; D call uncertain. The CDR3 sequence is 14 residues long. V lost 1 base and J lost 2, with 9 bases in between. Looked up from germline, CDR1 is LGHNA and CDR2 is YSLEER. The CDR3 coding sequence is TGCGCCAGCAGCCAAGTCGCGCCGGCCTACGAGCAGTACTTC. Protein: CASSQVAPAYEQYF.

Ten or more counts support this clonotype. The chain is built from TRBV6-2 or TRBV6-3 and TRBJ2-7; the match to TRBD2 covers 7 bases. From germline, CDR1 is MNHEY and CDR2 SVGEGT. There are 18 residues in the CDR3. With 0 bases clipped from V and 2 bases from J, the junction kept 13 bases outside the gene matches. The CDR3 is CASSYSIKRGSPTYEQYF. The CDR3 DNA is TGTGCCAGCAGTTACTCGATTAAGCGCGGGAGCCCGACCTACGAGCAGTACTTC.

In its sample, this clonotype was seen a few times. The chain joins TRBV6-1 to TRBJ2-2; D gene unclear. The length of the CDR3 is 15 residues. V lost 5 bases and J lost 0, with 10 bases in between. Germline V gives CDR1 MNHNS, CDR2 SASEGT. Written as DNA, the CDR3 is TGTGCCAGCAGTATTGAGGCAGCGAACACCGGGGAGCTGTTTTTT. Amino acids: CASSIEAANTGELFF.